These 10 T cell receptor beta chains came from one sample sequenced in a study of T cell responses to AZD1222 COVID-19 vaccine. The table came from immunoSEQ multiplex PCR; TCRdb's copy has only in-frame clones and leaves some out. The sample includes some 140,000 clones, about 91% of them seen just once. Here the sequenced sample was peripheral blood, taken on day 0 of AZD1222 vaccination. The origin of the receptors is an adult in good health.

The J gene is TRBJ1-6, the V gene TRBV9; unclear D gene. The CDR3 sequence is 15 residues long. Germline V gene lookup returns CDR1 SGDLS and CDR2 YYNGEE. Trimming removed 3 bases at V and 0 bases at J, with 7 bases between. The CDR3 loop is CASSGESSYNSPLHF. Here the CDR3 DNA reads TGTGCCAGCAGCGGCGAGAGCTCCTATAATTCACCCCTCCACTTT.

This chain uses TRBV4-1 with TRBJ2-1; 11 bases are shared with TRBD2. The V segment lost 4 bases and the J segment 4 bases; nucleotides outside the gene matches: 6. The CDR3 contains 16 residues. The germline V gene has CDR1 MGHRA and CDR2 YSYEKL. CDR3 nucleotides: TGCGCCAGCAGCCTAACTAGCGGGAGTGAGTACAATGAGCAGTTCTTC. Protein: CASSLTSGSEYNEQFF.

V gene TRBV3-1 (or the pseudogene TRBV3-2) combines with J gene TRBJ2-5; possible D gene TRBD2, 6 bases. Trimming removed 4 bases at V and 3 bases at J, with 15 bases between. Germline CDR1 reads LGHDT; CDR2 reads YNNKEL (reference sequence). This CDR3 is 15 amino acids long. CDR3 residues: CASSLVGTLKETQYF. The CDR3 DNA is TGTGCCAGCAGCCTCGTGGGGACTTTGAAAGAGACCCAGTACTTC.

The V call is TRBV28, the J call TRBJ1-5; D is undetermined. CDR1 is MDHEN, CDR2 SYDVKM, per germline. V gave up 6 bases and J gave up 1 base, with 13 bases separating them. This CDR3 contains 15 residues. CDR3 sequence (DNA): TGTGCCAGCAGACCCGGGTCTTTGAGCAATCAGCCCCAGCATTTT. Its translation: CASRPGSLSNQPQHF.

The chain recombines TRBV10-1 with TRBJ1-5, with D possibly matching TRBD1 (5 bases). Germline CDR1 reads WNHNN; CDR2 reads SYGVQD (reference sequence). The CDR3 runs to 16 residues. V was clipped by 10 bases and J by 2 bases, with 21 bases between them. This CDR3 reads CATPWGGKEGNQPQHF. CDR3 bases: TGCGCCACCCCGTGGGGGGGGAAGGAAGGCAATCAGCCCCAGCATTTT.

The chain has TRBV28 and TRBJ2-5; 10 nucleotides agree with TRBD1. V dropped 1 base and J dropped 2; count of bases not matched to a gene: 13. The CDR3 is 19 amino acids. From germline, CDR1 is MDHEN and CDR2 SYDVKM. CDR3 residues: CASSLSLPGTGDRQETQYF. The CDR3 DNA reads TGTGCCAGCAGTTTATCACTACCCGGGACAGGGGATCGGCAAGAGACCCAGTACTTC. Filled out from reference TRBV28 and TRBJ2-5, the complete variable domain reads DVKVTQSSRYLVKRTGEKVFLECVQDMDHENMFWYRQDPGLGLRLIYFSYDVKMKEKGDIPEGYSVSREKKERFSLILESASTNQTSMYLCASSLSLPGTGDRQETQYFGPGTRLLVL.

The rearrangement links TRBV24-1 to TRBJ1-5; 7 positions match TRBD1. Unmatched junction bases numbered 5, after V lost 3 bases and J lost 1 base. The CDR3 has 16 residues. The V gene's germline CDR1 is KGHDR and CDR2 SFDVKD. CDR3 bases: TGTGCCACCAGTGATACGGAGGGGGCGAGCAATCAGCCCCAGCATTTT. This codes for CATSDTEGASNQPQHF.

The chain carries TRBV18 and TRBJ1-5; 9 positions agree with TRBD1. This CDR3 has 15 residues. Germline V gene data show CDR1 as KGHSH and CDR2 as LQKENI. J lost 6 bases, V lost 4 bases, and 7 bases had no gene match. For the CDR3, the DNA is TGTGCCAGCTCACAGGGACAGGGAGGACCTCAGCCCCAGCATTTT. This encodes CASSQGQGGPQPQHF. Supplemented by reference TRBV18 and TRBJ1-5, the full variable domain reads NAGVMQNPRHLVRRRGQEARLRCSPMKGHSHVYWYRQLPEEGLKFMVYLQKENIIDESGMPKERFSAEFPKEGPSILRIQQVVRGDSAAYFCASSQGQGGPQPQHFGDGTRLSIL.

This chain links TRBV28 with TRBJ1-2, with D uncertain. There are 16 residues in the CDR3. The V end lost 8 bases, the J end lost 4 bases, and 23 bases lay between the germline ends. Germline V gene lookup returns CDR1 MDHEN and CDR2 SYDVKM. This CDR3 reads CASGAVGFSAGYGYTF. CDR3 sequence (DNA): TGTGCCAGCGGAGCGGTGGGATTTTCCGCCGGCTATGGCTACACCTTC.

This clone is a singleton in its sample. The chain carries TRBV18 and TRBJ2-7; 9 bases are shared with TRBD1. This CDR3 region has 15 residues. CDR1 is KGHSH, CDR2 LQKENI, per germline. The ends lost 6 bases at V and 2 bases at J; junction bases unmatched: 8. The CDR3 DNA reads TGTGCCAGCTCCCCTGGACAGGGGATCGCCTACGAGCAGTACTTC. This encodes CASSPGQGIAYEQYF.